The sequence of this T cell receptor (beta chain) was determined in a study of post-analysis software for immune sequencing data. Study results and caveats: With F measure, samples from one preparation batch clustered together strongly. Controls had lower frequencies than patients of five or six TRBV segments, which included TRBV5-6, TRBV5-1 and TRBV20-1.

This clonotype was seen at least ten times. Its matching antigen is unknown. Germline V lookup: CDR1 MNHEY, CDR2 SVGAGI. The CDR3 contains 16 residues. Trimming removed 0 bases at V and 6 bases at J, with 17 bases between. TCR beta libraries were prepared from cDNA with unique molecular identifiers. Roughly 450,000 cDNA molecules came from about 1 to 10 million T cells. Each CDR3 protein is one row after TCRdb ran MiXCR on the PCR reads. The data hold 430,000 or so distinct CDR3 sequences, with 35% to 45% observed a single time. The chain employs TRBV6-5 and TRBJ2-5, with D uncertain. The source of this sequence is a girl aged 2-9 years with multiple sclerosis. Sequencing was carried out using blood. CDR3: CASSYSAGLRRKTQYF. DNA for the CDR3: TGTGCCAGCAGTTACTCGGCCGGGTTAAGGCGAAAGACCCAGTACTTC.